This T cell receptor (beta chain) was recorded in a study of blood T cell repertoires in COVID-19. Turning to the study itself: Acute and convalescent COVID-19 specimens originated in the United States, Italy and Spain.

Source study methods: Amplification from reference gene primers served as the basis for estimated nucleated cell counts. The method was immunoSEQ multiplex PCR; TCRdb's version includes in-frame clones alone and lacks a portion of them. V and J calls and clone size are copied from that table; D and trimming were computed from the DNA. The sample lists about 190,000 clones, roughly 80% seen once, with 15% to 20% in the top ten. This sequence was found in a human donor in a cohort sampled during active COVID-19. Source material: peripheral blood.

The CDR3 nucleotides read TGCGCCAGCAGCTTTAGCGGGATAAACAATGAGCAGTTCTTC. It yields the protein CASSFSGINNEQFF. The chain has TRBV5-1 and TRBJ2-1, with 8 nucleotides matching TRBD2. Germline-derived CDR1 and CDR2 are SGHRS and YFSETQ. Unmatched junction bases numbered 3, after V lost 2 bases and J lost 5 bases. CDR3 length: 14 residues.